This T cell receptor beta chain is from a study of blood T cell repertoires in COVID-19. For the study at large: From the United States, Italy and Spain came samples of acute and convalescent COVID-19. From T cells, B-cell-depleted T cells, or PBMCs came the material, which was cDNA or gDNA.

This table comes from immunoSEQ multiplex PCR, and its TCRdb copy is limited to in-frame clones, with some not included. The repertoire holds 150,000 to 200,000 clones, 70% to 90% seen once, with roughly 7.3% in the top ten. V was clipped by 4 bases and J by 3 bases; unmatched bases: 7. Germline V lookup: CDR1 SGHRS, CDR2 YFSETQ. The CDR3 spans 16 residues. The source material was peripheral blood. This receptor was obtained from a woman aged 80 or over in a cohort sampled during active or convalescent COVID-19. The rearrangement links TRBV5-1 to TRBJ2-2; 9 bases are shared with TRBD1. The CDR3 DNA sequence: TGCGCCAGCAGCCGAGGACAGGGGTTTTACACCGGGGAGCTGTTTTTT. Its translation: CASSRGQGFYTGELFF.